This T cell receptor (beta chain) was identified in a study of OX40 agonist ivuxolimab in advanced cancers. Study at large: Dose-escalation patients' cancers were hepatocellular carcinoma, melanoma, renal cell or head and neck cancer. Study-wide points: CD4+ and CD8+ T cells in blood underwent clonal expansion by week 6 at 0.1 to 3.0 mg/kg.

This clone was counted only a few times. Its antigen is currently unknown. Libraries were prepared by immunoSEQ multiplex PCR; TCRdb keeps only in-frame clonotypes and omits some of them. Among tens of thousands of clones listed, roughly 82% were seen once. The CDR3 length is 15 residues. V lost 1 base and J 0 bases, leaving 7 bases between the germline ends. Germline V gene data show CDR1 as WSHSY and CDR2 as SAAADI. V gene TRBV10-2 combines with J gene TRBJ1-3; D is uncertain. The source material was CD4+ or CD8+ T cells sorted from blood, sampled in a trial of the OX40 agonist ivuxolimab. The sequence was collected from an adult with an advanced solid tumor such as melanoma, head and neck, liver or kidney cancer. The CDR3: CASSEFSGSGNTIYF. The CDR3 DNA sequence: TGCGCCAGCAGTGAGTTTTCAGGCTCTGGAAACACCATATATTTT.